This T cell receptor beta chain was sequenced in a study of circulating CD8 cells and anti-PD-1 response in melanoma (dated by TCRdb to about 2020). With regard to the full study: Nivolumab was given to patients intravenously at 3 mg/kg every 2 weeks. The melanoma cohort had about 13 patients, seven of whom got anti-PD-1 as first-line therapy, while the other six had previously had targeted therapy or immunotherapy. In on-treatment samples, a biotinylated anti-human IgG4 antibody was used to detect PD-1. Patients with complete or partial responses were classified as responders; those with stable or progressive disease (RECIST v1.1) as non-responders. The TCR repertoire analysis included some 11 melanoma patients, of whom 7 were non-responders and 4 were responders.

By how much of the sample it makes up, this clonotype is large (0.1 to 1%). It has no known antigen specificity. Nothing much larger sits one base from this clone, and base qualities are not available. Study-wide conclusions, independent of this receptor: Only baseline and M1 samples, drawn from a small cohort with few responders, went into the published TCR repertoire comparisons. The highest diversity was observed in the DNEG repertoire, similar and higher clonality was shown by the PD-1 and DPOS repertoires, and the lowest diversity was found in the TIGIT repertoires. Because material was limited, most experiments were generally run without replicates. Repertoires were largely private between subsets, with under 7.5% of TRB clonotypes shared at M1; sharing was highest between DPOS and TIGIT. Since no tumor material could be accessed, the researchers instead assessed tumor reactivity using peptide assays on expanded sorted subsets. Both treatment-naive and previously treated patients were included in the cohort, and this mixing was noted by the authors as something that could influence results.

CDR1 and CDR2, per the germline V gene, are SQVTM and ANQGSEA. At the junction V is shortened by 5 bases and J by 2 bases, with 13 bases in between. From cysteine to phenylalanine, the CDR3 is 13 amino acids long. The retained sequence is limited to the CDR3, 39 bases, with the frame set at the first base. A BD FACSAria II cell sorter was used to sort four subsets, defined by PD-1 and/or TIGIT, from live CD3+CD8+TCRalphabeta+ cells. To characterize how relevant each subset is to anti-PD-1 therapy response, circulating CD8 T cells were sorted into four subsets based on PD-1 and TIGIT expression. Both TCR alpha and TCR beta chains were sequenced from each sorted CD8 T-cell subset. Peripheral blood was collected before the first anti-PD-1 injection, after two injections and after four injections. Ficoll gradient centrifugation was used to isolate PBMCs right away. Until use, PBMCs were stored frozen in liquid nitrogen in RPMI containing about 21% FCS and roughly 9.2% DMSO. Thawed PBMCs were stained with a viability dye and antibodies against CD3, CD8alpha, TCRalphabeta, PD-1 and TIGIT. The RNeasy Kit was used to extract total RNA, and all samples came in with a RIN above 7.

Instrument used: NextSeq 500. Starting from about 15 ng of total RNA, TCR libraries were made with the QIAseq Immune Repertoire RNA Library Kit, Human TCR Panel. Sequencing of the TCR libraries was done on an Illumina NextSeq with a Mid Output V2 kit and asymmetric 261x41 paired-end reads. Each TCR library was diluted to approximately 3.7 nM, pooled, denatured and loaded at approximately 1.1 pM. The authors processed their data as follows. TCR FASTQ files were processed in the QIAGEN GeneGlobe Data Analysis Center, with downstream analysis in R 3.5.2. Clonality was calculated as one minus Shannon entropy normalized by the log of the number of unique productive sequences. For each subset, Fisher exact tests at 5% FDR were used to find TRA or TRB clonotypes whose abundance differed between baseline and M1. Clonotypes with differential abundance were classified as emerging, expanding, contracting or non-expanding/contracting. Repertoire overlap between patients was measured with Morisita's overlap index. Using fastp trimming at Q25 and MiXCR clonotype assembly, TCRdb reanalyzed the public sequencing data and kept in-frame beta chains. Rows merge per CDR3 protein into single entries with the most common DNA and genes. The V and J calls and clone size are TCRdb's, not the authors'. The sample table lists some 150 distinct CDR3 sequences, around 13% of them with a count of one. The ten largest clones capture under 55% of the sample.

The chain links TRBV29-1 with TRBJ2-7; confidence is insufficient to name the D gene. This TCR came from a human donor with melanoma. Here the sequenced sample was CD8+ T cells from PBMCs, taken at baseline or after one month of anti-PD-1 therapy (not recorded which). The sequenced DNA: TGCAGCGTTCTCCGGAACAGCCCCTACGAGCAGTACTTC. It encodes CSVLRNSPYEQYF.